A single sample is the source of the 8 T cell receptor beta chains below, sequenced in a study of CD8 T cells in ankylosing spondylitis (dated by TCRdb to the late 2010s). Receptor amplification or capture employed 5' RACE. The data were produced on an Illumina HiSeq 2500. TCRdb took the public reads, trimmed them with fastp at Q25, ran MiXCR for clone calling and kept in-frame beta chains. Each CDR3 protein gets just one entry, which takes the most common genes and DNA from the rows behind it. Here the sample has some 120,000 distinct CDR3 sequences; over 6.5% occur a single time. In total, the top ten clones hold 9% to 15% of the sample. Specimen: blood, either unsorted or a sorted T cell fraction (not recorded which). The receptors derive from a male donor with ankylosing spondylitis or in good health (not recorded which).

Ten or more counts support this clonotype. The chain carries TRBV7-8 and TRBJ2-7; D unresolved. Germline CDR1 SGHVS, CDR2 FQNEAQ. The CDR3 sequence is 15 residues long. The V end lost 5 bases, the J end lost 0 bases, and 14 bases lay between the germline ends. This CDR3 is CASSPLVGFSYEQYF. The CDR3 DNA reads as TGTGCCAGCAGCCCCCTCGTGGGCTTCTCCTACGAGCAGTACTTC.

This clonotype was detected ten times or more. CDR3 in DNA: TGCGCCAGCATCGGGAACACCGGGGAGCTGTTTTTT. Translating gives CASIGNTGELFF. The chain carries TRBV5-1 and TRBJ2-2, with D unresolved. V lost 6 bases, J lost 1 base, and 4 bases lay in between. Germline V gene lookup returns CDR1 SGHRS and CDR2 YFSETQ. This CDR3 spans 12 amino acids.

This clonotype was seen at least ten times. V gene TRBV10-3 combines with J gene TRBJ2-7, with D tentatively TRBD1 or TRBD2 (5 bases each). In germline, CDR1 is ENHRY, CDR2 SYGVKD. This CDR3 has 12 residues. V lost 10 bases to trimming and J lost 0 bases, with 10 bases between them. The CDR3 region has the DNA TGTGCCACCCGAGGGGCCTCCTACGAGCAGTACTTC. This sequence encodes CATRGASYEQYF.

This clonotype has at least ten counts. The chain recombines TRBV20-1 with TRBJ1-5; TRBD1 aligns across 7 bases. Germline CDR1 reads DFQATT; CDR2 reads SNEGSKA (reference sequence). The V segment lost 7 bases and the J segment 2 bases; nucleotides outside the gene matches: 2. CDR3 length: 12 residues. The CDR3, as DNA: TGCAGTGTTCAGGGGGGCAATCAGCCCCAGCATTTT. As protein: CSVQGGNQPQHF.

This clonotype has a handful of counts. V gene TRBV7-9 combines with J gene TRBJ1-1; the match to TRBD1 covers 7 bases. The V gene's germline CDR1 is SEHNR and CDR2 FQNEAQ (reference sequence). The ends lost 5 bases at V and 5 bases at J; junction bases unmatched: 8. The CDR3 loop spans 14 amino acids. DNA for the CDR3: TGTGCCAGCAGCCAACTACAGGGGTGGACTGAAGCTTTCTTT. Amino acid sequence: CASSQLQGWTEAFF.

This clonotype was found many times. The CDR3, as DNA: TGCGCCAGCAGCTTGGCGCAGAGCTCCTACGAGCAGTACTTC. Translating it yields CASSLAQSSYEQYF. The V call is TRBV5-1, the J call TRBJ2-7; D not certain. The length of the CDR3 is 14 residues. V was trimmed by 0 bases and J by 0 bases, leaving 7 bases between them. In germline, CDR1 is SGHRS, CDR2 YFSETQ.

This clonotype occurred many times. This chain joins TRBV7-6 and TRBJ1-1; D remains ambiguous. V lost 7 bases to trimming and J lost 1 base, with 10 bases between them. The CDR3 is made up of 13 amino acids. CDR1 is SGHVS and CDR2 is FNYEAQ in the germline V gene. CDR3 DNA sequence: TGTGCCAGCAAAGAAGGGAAGAACACTGAAGCTTTCTTT. This translates into CASKEGKNTEAFF. The complete variable domain, with remaining parts taken from reference TRBV7-6 and TRBJ1-1, reads GAGVSQSPRYKVTKRGQDVALRCDPISGHVSLYWYRQALGQGPEFLTYFNYEAQQDKSGLPNDRFSAERPEGSISTLTIQRTEQRDSAMYRCASKEGKNTEAFFGQGTRLTVV.

This clonotype was picked up many times. The rearrangement uses TRBV7-2 and TRBJ2-7, with 7 bases lining up with TRBD1. The CDR3 extends over 14 amino acids. Germline V gene sequence: CDR1 SGHTA, CDR2 FQGNSA. J lost 7 bases, V lost 1 base, and 7 bases had no gene match. The CDR3 is CASSLEPSDREQYF. For the CDR3, the DNA is TGTGCCAGCAGCTTAGAGCCATCGGACAGGGAGCAGTACTTC.